This entry concerns a single T cell receptor beta chain. Its antigen remains unknown. This specimen comes from a study of blood T cells in healthy people across ages. Trimming cost V 8 bases and J 5 bases, with 19 bases left between them. Germline CDR1 reads MRHNA; CDR2 reads SNTAGT. The length of the CDR3 is 15 residues. PBMCs, at least 7 million per sample, were isolated. Notes on the study in general: Age brought a roughly linear fall in TCR beta diversity measured per million T cells. Because sorting was not performed, PBMCs prevented conclusive naive versus antigen-experienced comparison.

The second PCR ran about 6 to 11 cycles with a sample-barcoded 5' primer and J-beta primers. Every sample returned 2.5 million or more CDR3-containing paired-end reads. TCRdb itself ran the 5' RACE reads through MiXCR, one entry per CDR3 protein. The sample shows about 940,000 distinct CDR3 sequences, 48% of them seen only once. The TCR was taken from a man younger than 40 in good health. This rearrangement joins TRBV6-4 to TRBJ2-4; D is perhaps TRBD1 (7 bases). The specimen was blood. CDR3 in amino acids: CASGHNRGGENIQYF. CDR3 in DNA: TGTGCCAGCGGACATAACAGGGGAGGCGAAAACATTCAGTACTTC.